These 27 T cell receptor beta chains share one sample of origin, sequenced in a study of type 1 regulatory T cells. TCRdb used MiXCR to reprocess the reads, holding one entry per CDR3 protein. The sample yields 90,000 to 100,000 distinct CDR3 sequences, less than 40% seen once. Sequenced material: CD4+ T cells, either the whole sample or a sorted fraction (not recorded which). All receptors derive from a human donor in good health.

This clonotype occurred a few times. This chain joins TRBV7-2 and TRBJ1-2; D call uncertain. Germline V CDR1 and CDR2: SGHTA, FQGNSA. V was pared by 1 base and J by 3 bases, with 12 bases between. The CDR3 covers 15 residues. The CDR3 DNA reads as TGTGCCAGCAGCTTAGATGATCGAGCTCACTATGGCTACACCTTC. This sequence encodes CASSLDDRAHYGYTF.

J is TRBJ2-2 and V is TRBV12-3 or TRBV12-4, with TRBD1 matching 9 bases. V was clipped by 8 bases and J by 5 bases; unmatched bases: 9. The CDR3 is 15 residues long. The CDR3 region has the DNA TGTGCCAGCTCCACAGGGGGCGAGAATACCGGGGAGCTGTTTTTT. Translation gives CASSTGGENTGELFF.

The chain carries TRBV7-9 and TRBJ2-1; no reliable D call. Germline CDR1 SEHNR, CDR2 FQNEAQ (reference sequence). The CDR3 loop spans 16 amino acids. The V and J ends lost 4 bases and 0 bases respectively, with 13 bases between them. In DNA, the CDR3 is TGTGCCAGCAGCTCCGGCCGAAGATCCTCCTACAATGAGCAGTTCTTC. Protein sequence: CASSSGRRSSYNEQFF.

The chain has TRBV2 and TRBJ2-6, with a tentative D call TRBD1 (6 bases). Germline V gene lookup returns CDR1 SNHLY and CDR2 FYNNEI. This CDR3 contains 18 residues. Trimming left V 10 bases short and J 1 base short, with 23 bases between. The CDR3 here is CATLTGSQGDSGANVLTF. CDR3 DNA: TGTGCCACCTTAACAGGGTCCCAGGGTGATTCTGGGGCCAACGTCCTGACTTTC.

The V and J genes are TRBV28 and TRBJ1-1, with D perhaps matching TRBD1 (6 bases). Trimming shortened V by 2 bases and J by 6 bases, and 13 bases separated the two germline ends. This CDR3 has 14 amino acids. Germline V gene sequence: CDR1 MDHEN, CDR2 SYDVKM. The chain's CDR3 is CASSLGGTGAEAFF. CDR3 nucleotide sequence: TGTGCCAGCAGTTTAGGGGGCACGGGGGCTGAAGCTTTCTTT.

This clonotype was counted many times. V and J are TRBV11-3 and TRBJ2-2; D is uncertain. Germline assignment: CDR1 SGHNT and CDR2 YENEEA. With 6 bases removed from V and 1 base from J, the gap between germline ends came to 9 bases. The CDR3 runs to 14 residues. The CDR3 coding sequence is TGTGCCAGCAGTTTAACGGGGAACACCGGGGAGCTGTTTTTT. Translation: CASSLTGNTGELFF.

This chain uses TRBV15 with TRBJ2-3; 10 bases map to TRBD1. V gave up 2 bases and J gave up 2 bases; unmatched junction bases: 7. Germline values: CDR1 LNHNV, CDR2 YYDKDF (reference sequence). The CDR3 spans 17 residues. The CDR3 bases are TGTGCCACCAGCAGAAGCAGACAGGGGGCGTACACAGATACGCAGTATTTT. Translating it yields CATSRSRQGAYTDTQYF.

This chain links TRBV7-2 with TRBJ1-1; weak D call: TRBD1 (6 bases). V was trimmed by 7 bases and J by 3 bases, leaving 12 bases between them. The CDR3 is 13 residues long. The germline V gene encodes CDR1 SGHTA and CDR2 FQGNSA. The CDR3 spells CASNGGGHTEAFF. The CDR3 DNA reads TGTGCCAGCAACGGGGGCGGTCACACTGAAGCTTTCTTT.

In its sample, this clonotype is medium-sized. The rearrangement joins TRBV20-1 to TRBJ1-5, with D uncertain. Trimming stripped 3 bases from V and 4 bases from J, with 13 bases between. Germline V gene sequence: CDR1 DFQATT, CDR2 SNEGSKA (reference sequence). The CDR3 consists of 14 residues. CDR3 region: CSASQRRANQPQHF. In DNA form, the CDR3 reads TGCAGTGCTAGTCAGCGACGGGCTAATCAGCCCCAGCATTTT.

The gene calls are TRBV18 and TRBJ1-5, with D perhaps matching TRBD1 (5 bases). V lost 4 bases to trimming and J lost 6 bases, with 13 bases between them. Germline assignment: CDR1 KGHSH and CDR2 LQKENI. The CDR3 consists of 14 residues. The CDR3 loop reads CASSLQGKGQPQHF. The DNA of the CDR3 is TGTGCCAGCTCACTTCAGGGAAAGGGTCAGCCCCAGCATTTT. The full variable domain, its missing parts supplied by reference TRBV18 and TRBJ1-5, is NAGVMQNPRHLVRRRGQEARLRCSPMKGHSHVYWYRQLPEEGLKFMVYLQKENIIDESGMPKERFSAEFPKEGPSILRIQQVVRGDSAAYFCASSLQGKGQPQHFGDGTRLSIL.

Regarding this clonotype: The junction differs from germline at one of its ends, possibly a read error. The chain couples TRBV9 to TRBJ2-1, with D unresolved. Germline-derived CDR1 and CDR2 are SGDLS and YYNGEE. This CDR3 region has 12 residues. CDR3 sequence: CTSSVGENEQFF. The CDR3 bases are TGTACCAGCAGCGTAGGAGAAAATGAGCAGTTCTTC.

The chain employs TRBV7-2 and TRBJ2-3; D gene ambiguous. The germline V and J ends were trimmed by 5 bases and 4 bases, with 10 bases remaining between them. Per germline, CDR1 SGHTA and CDR2 FQGNSA. This CDR3 contains 13 residues. The DNA of the CDR3 is TGTGCCAGCAGCGCAAACAGCCCAGATACGCAGTATTTT. Amino acid sequence: CASSANSPDTQYF.

This clonotype was picked up a small number of times. This chain joins TRBV5-1 and TRBJ2-2; tentative D call: TRBD2 (5 bases). The germline V and J ends were trimmed by 2 bases and 1 base, with 9 bases remaining between them. CDR3 length: 15 amino acids. CDR1 and CDR2 from the germline V gene are SGHRS and YFSETQ. The chain's CDR3 is CASSFRRENTGELFF. In DNA form, the CDR3 reads TGCGCCAGCAGCTTTCGACGGGAGAACACCGGGGAGCTGTTTTTT.

The CDR3 nucleotides are TGCAGTGCTTTCAGACAAGCCGGAAAGGTTTTCTTT. Its protein is CSAFRQAGKVFF. V and J are TRBV20-1 and TRBJ1-1, with D unclear. This CDR3 is 12 amino acids long. The germline gives CDR1 DFQATT, CDR2 SNEGSKA (reference sequence). Trimming removed 5 bases at V and 13 bases at J, with 20 bases between.

The V call is TRBV24-1, the J call TRBJ2-3, with 13 bases fitting TRBD2. V was pared by 4 bases and J by 4 bases, with 7 bases of the junction left unmatched. CDR1 is KGHDR and CDR2 is SFDVKD in the germline V gene. CDR3 size: 17 residues. CDR3 sequence: CATSDPGLAGSSDTQYF. In DNA form, the CDR3 reads TGTGCCACCAGTGACCCGGGACTAGCGGGATCCTCAGATACGCAGTATTTT.

The chain uses TRBV10-2 and TRBJ2-2; TRBD1 agrees at 7 bases. The length of the CDR3 is 13 residues. With 6 bases clipped from V and 4 bases from J, the junction kept 2 bases outside the gene matches. Germline CDR1 WSHSY, CDR2 SAAADI. The CDR3 DNA follows: TGCGCCAGCAGGGGACAGACCACCGGGGAGCTGTTTTTT. It is translated as CASRGQTTGELFF.

The sample holds a few counts of this clonotype. The V and J genes are TRBV5-1 and TRBJ2-5; 7 bases are a match to TRBD1. CDR1 and CDR2 from the germline V gene are SGHRS and YFSETQ. Losses at the gene ends were 6 bases for V and 5 bases for J; bases not matched to a gene: 10. The CDR3 length is 14 residues. CDR3: CASKPNTGVETQYF. CDR3 nucleotide sequence: TGCGCCAGCAAACCTAATACAGGGGTGGAGACCCAGTACTTC. Looking up the rest from reference TRBV5-1 and TRBJ2-5 gives the full variable domain: KAGVTQTPRYLIKTRGQQVTLSCSPISGHRSVSWYQQTPGQGLQFLFEYFSETQRNKGNFPGRFSGRQFSNSRSEMNVSTLELGDSALYLCASKPNTGVETQYFGPGTRLLVL.

V gene TRBV13 combines with J gene TRBJ1-1, with 7 bases aligning to TRBD1. The length of the CDR3 is 16 residues. V was clipped by 3 bases and J by 0 bases; unmatched bases: 7. The germline V gene has CDR1 PRHDT and CDR2 FYEKMQ (reference sequence). CDR3 protein: CASSFSYRGLNTEAFF. CDR3 DNA sequence: TGTGCCAGCAGCTTCTCCTACAGGGGCCTGAACACTGAAGCTTTCTTT.

The J gene is TRBJ2-7, the V gene TRBV7-8, with a tentative D call TRBD2 (6 bases). This CDR3 is built from 15 residues. Trimming took 2 bases from V and 0 from J, leaving 11 bases between them. Per the germline V gene, CDR1 is SGHVS and CDR2 is FQNEAQ. The CDR3 spells CASSLSGLSSYEQYF. The DNA of the CDR3 is TGTGCCAGCAGCTTAAGCGGGTTAAGCTCCTACGAGCAGTACTTC. Drawing the rest from reference TRBV7-8 and TRBJ2-7, the complete variable domain is GAGVSQSPRYKVAKRGQDVALRCDPISGHVSLFWYQQALGQGPEFLTYFQNEAQLDKSGLPSDRFFAERPEGSVSTLKIQRTQQEDSAVYLCASSLSGLSSYEQYFGPGTRLTVT.

The V gene is TRBV6-1, the J gene TRBJ1-5; the D gene is possibly TRBD1 (6 bases). Trimming took 7 bases from V and 7 from J, leaving 17 bases between them. The CDR3 extends over 14 amino acids. Germline lookup yields CDR1 MNHNS and CDR2 SASEGT. Written as DNA, the CDR3 is TGTGCCAGCATGGGGGGCCGGGGCAGGCAGCCCCAGCATTTT. Protein sequence: CASMGGRGRQPQHF.

The chain is built from TRBV5-1 and TRBJ2-7; 16 bases fit TRBD2. The CDR3 is 18 amino acids. Per germline, CDR1 SGHRS and CDR2 YFSETQ. The trim removed 4 bases at V and 0 bases at J, leaving 7 bases unmatched. CDR3 sequence reads: CASSEGTSGRASSYEQYF. The CDR3 DNA reads as TGCGCCAGCAGCGAAGGGACTAGCGGGAGGGCGAGCTCCTACGAGCAGTACTTC.

The V call is TRBV5-1, the J call TRBJ2-1; TRBD1 is a possible D gene (6 bases). The CDR3 has 15 residues. Trimming stripped 0 bases from V and 6 bases from J, with 13 bases between. The germline gives CDR1 SGHRS, CDR2 YFSETQ. The CDR3 DNA reads TGCGCCAGCAGCTTGGAAGACAGGCTTCGCAATGAGCAGTTCTTC. Amino acids: CASSLEDRLRNEQFF.

The chain carries TRBV5-1 and TRBJ2-7; D is possibly TRBD2 (5 bases). CDR1 and CDR2 from the germline V gene are SGHRS and YFSETQ. The CDR3 spans 13 residues. The V and J ends lost 4 bases and 5 bases respectively, with 13 bases between them. The CDR3 DNA reads as TGCGCCAGCAGCCCCGGGATGAGCAACGAGCAGTACTTC. Its protein is CASSPGMSNEQYF.

This chain joins TRBV4-3 and TRBJ2-3, with D perhaps TRBD1 or TRBD2 (5 bases each). This CDR3 spans 16 amino acids. The ends were cut back, 0 bases at V and 0 bases at J, with 10 bases in the middle. The germline gives CDR1 LGHNA, CDR2 YSLEER. DNA of the CDR3: TGCGCCAGCAGCCAAGATTTCGGGGCTAGCACAGATACGCAGTATTTT. Amino acid sequence: CASSQDFGASTDTQYF.

In its sample, this clonotype was seen a few times. This chain links TRBV12-3 or TRBV12-4 with TRBJ1-5; 9 bases fit TRBD1. There are 13 residues in the CDR3. CDR3 nucleotides: TGTGCAGTAAGGGACAGGGTTTATCAGCCCCAGCATTTT. Protein: CAVRDRVYQPQHF.

The table lists this clonotype with a few counts. This chain connects TRBV30 to TRBJ2-5; the match to TRBD1 covers 8 bases. With 3 bases clipped from V and 7 bases from J, the junction kept 10 bases outside the gene matches. The CDR3 is 14 residues long. CDR1 is GTSNPN, CDR2 SVGIG, per germline (reference sequence). CDR3 amino acids: CAWSLGGQVGTQYF. The DNA for the CDR3 is TGTGCCTGGAGCCTCGGGGGACAGGTCGGGACCCAGTACTTC.

This clonotype has just a few counts. V usage is TRBV20-1 and J usage is TRBJ1-6, with a tentative D call TRBD1 (5 bases). The germline V gene encodes CDR1 DFQATT and CDR2 SNEGSKA (reference sequence). V lost 2 bases and J 5 bases, leaving 16 bases between the germline ends. CDR3 size: 16 residues. CDR3 protein: CSARSQSGTDNSPLHF. DNA of the CDR3: TGCAGTGCTAGATCTCAATCCGGGACCGATAATTCACCCCTCCACTTT.